This T cell receptor beta chain was sequenced during a study of blood T cell repertoires in COVID-19. Study information: PBMCs, B-cell-depleted T cells, or T cells provided the cDNA or gDNA that made up the material.

As originally analysed: Amplified reference gene primers provided the basis for estimating nucleated cell counts. Generated by immunoSEQ multiplex PCR, the TCRdb table keeps only in-frame clones and is missing some. That table furnishes V, J and clone size, whereas the DNA furnished D and trimming. The data show approximately 400,000 clones, roughly 77% seen once. This CDR3 has 13 residues. The V gene's germline CDR1 is SGHRS and CDR2 YFSETQ. V shed 4 bases, J shed 2 bases, and the junction held 3 bases outside the gene matches. The source material was peripheral blood. The sequence came from a human donor with acute or convalescent COVID-19. The donor label of this sample is uncertain. The J gene is TRBJ2-7, the V gene TRBV5-1, with 7 positions matching TRBD1. This CDR3 is CASSVGTAYEQYF. In DNA, the CDR3 is TGCGCCAGCAGCGTCGGGACAGCCTACGAGCAGTACTTC. The variable domain in full, completed from reference TRBV5-1 and TRBJ2-7, reads KAGVTQTPRYLIKTRGQQVTLSCSPISGHRSVSWYQQTPGQGLQFLFEYFSETQRNKGNFPGRFSGRQFSNSRSEMNVSTLELGDSALYLCASSVGTAYEQYFGPGTRLTVT.